The 24 T cell receptor beta chains reported below all come from one sample, sequenced in a study of cytomegalovirus exposure and HLA in healthy donors. With 60 Vbeta and 13 Jbeta primers, the PCR was carried out. Assay: immunoSEQ multiplex PCR; the TCRdb copy retains only in-frame clones and omits some. The sample contains under 200,000 clones, about 72% of which appear only once. Sequenced material: PBMCs. Receptor source: a man between 60 and 75 years old in good health and CMV-seronegative.

The chain carries TRBV4-3 and TRBJ2-1, with a weak D call TRBD2 (5 bases). The CDR3 totals 17 residues. Trimming took off 0 bases at V and 4 bases at J, with 16 bases between the two ends. Germline V gene sequence: CDR1 LGHNA, CDR2 YSLEER. CDR3 nucleotide sequence: TGCGCCAGCAGCCAAGATCAATTCGGATCGGGATACAATGAGCAGTTCTTC. Its protein product is CASSQDQFGSGYNEQFF.

The rearrangement links TRBV28 to TRBJ1-2; 8 bases map to TRBD1. The CDR3 contains 15 residues. Trimming at V came to 1 base and at J to 8 bases, leaving 9 bases not matched to a gene. From germline, CDR1 is MDHEN and CDR2 SYDVKM. CDR3: CASSLSGTGHGGYTF. CDR3 nucleotide sequence: TGTGCCAGCAGTTTATCCGGGACAGGACACGGGGGCTACACCTTC.

This clone occurred once. The rearrangement joins TRBV5-4 to TRBJ1-2; a possible D gene is TRBD1 (5 bases). The CDR3 has 14 residues. With 0 bases removed from V and 6 bases from J, the gap between germline ends came to 12 bases. The germline V gene has CDR1 SGHNT and CDR2 YYREEE (reference sequence). CDR3 in amino acids: CASSLAEGLDGYTF. In DNA form, the CDR3 reads TGTGCCAGCAGCTTGGCTGAGGGACTAGATGGCTACACCTTC.

The genes are TRBV2 and TRBJ1-5; D might be TRBD1 (6 bases). V lost 6 bases, J lost 4 bases, and 10 bases lay in between. Germline CDR1 reads SNHLY; CDR2 reads FYNNEI. The CDR3 sequence is 13 residues long. The CDR3 protein is CASRITGNQPQHF. The CDR3, as DNA: TGTGCCAGCAGGATAACAGGGAATCAGCCCCAGCATTTT. Full variable domain (missing parts from reference TRBV2 and TRBJ1-5): EPEVTQTPSHQVTQMGQEVILRCVPISNHLYFYWYRQILGQKVEFLVSFYNNEISEKSEIFDDQFSVERPDGSNFTLKIRSTKLEDSAMYFCASRITGNQPQHFGDGTRLSIL.

This chain connects TRBV5-4 to TRBJ2-1, with 15 positions matching TRBD2. V gave up 4 bases and J gave up 6 bases; unmatched junction bases: 8. This CDR3 has 17 amino acids. Germline CDR1 is SGHNT and CDR2 is YYREEE (reference sequence). This CDR3 is CASSEGLAGGTGNEQFF. The CDR3 DNA follows: TGTGCCAGCAGCGAGGGACTAGCGGGGGGCACAGGCAATGAGCAGTTCTTC. Together with reference TRBV5-4 and TRBJ2-1, the CDR3 gives the full variable domain: ETGVTQSPTHLIKTRGQQVTLRCSSQSGHNTVSWYQQALGQGPQFIFQYYREEENGRGNFPPRFSGLQFPNYSSELNVNALELDDSALYLCASSEGLAGGTGNEQFFGPGTRLTVL.

This clone was counted between two and nine times. Here the CDR3 reads CATGTGGFYEQFF. For the CDR3, the DNA is TGTGCTACTGGGACAGGGGGTTTTTATGAGCAGTTCTTC. The chain links TRBV12-5 to TRBJ2-1, with 11 bases aligning to TRBD1. Germline V gives CDR1 LGHNT, CDR2 FRNRAP. This CDR3 contains 13 residues. After removal of 10 bases from V and 8 bases from J, the junction contained 7 bases not matched to a gene.

The gene calls are TRBV19 and TRBJ2-7, with D unresolved. In germline, CDR1 is LNHDA, CDR2 SQIVND (reference sequence). The CDR3 totals 15 residues. V gave up 3 bases and J gave up 1 base, with 13 bases separating them. The CDR3 is CASSIRHTRSYEQYF. The CDR3 region has the DNA TGTGCCAGTAGTATCAGGCACACTCGGTCCTACGAGCAGTACTTC.

This clone turned up a few times. The chain joins TRBV19 to TRBJ2-1, with 7 bases identical to TRBD2. V dropped 6 bases and J dropped 5; count of bases not matched to a gene: 4. CDR3 size: 13 residues. CDR1 LNHDA and CDR2 SQIVND come from the germline V gene (reference sequence). In DNA, the CDR3 is TGTGCCAGTAGACTAGCGTTCAACAATGAGCAGTTCTTC. Translating gives CASRLAFNNEQFF.

In this sample, this clone turned up a few times. This chain connects TRBV7-2 to TRBJ2-7, with 12 bases lining up with TRBD2. Germline-derived CDR1 and CDR2 are SGHTA and FQGNSA. The CDR3 extends over 14 amino acids. The V gene end was trimmed by 7 bases and the J gene end by 4 bases; junction bases not matched to a gene: 5. The CDR3 nucleotides are TGTGCCAGCAACCCACTAGCGGGGGGATACGAGCAGTACTTC. Protein: CASNPLAGGYEQYF.

The rearrangement joins TRBV27 to TRBJ2-3; no clear D. Germline V gene lookup returns CDR1 MNHEY and CDR2 SMNVEV (reference sequence). This CDR3 spans 13 amino acids. Trimming cost V 5 bases and J 1 base, with 7 bases left between them. This CDR3 is CASSGVGTDTQYF. Here the CDR3 DNA reads TGTGCCAGCAGTGGAGTCGGCACAGATACGCAGTATTTT.

J is TRBJ1-5 and V is TRBV27, with 7 bases lining up with TRBD1. The J segment lost 0 bases and the V segment lost 6 bases, leaving 5 bases of the junction unmatched. The CDR3 extends over 15 amino acids. Germline CDR1 reads MNHEY; CDR2 reads SMNVEV (reference sequence). The CDR3 region has the DNA TGTGCCAGCAGACCTCAGGGGGGTAGCAATCAGCCCCAGCATTTT. This sequence encodes CASRPQGGSNQPQHF.

A single count supports this clone. V gene TRBV7-2 combines with J gene TRBJ2-4, with 13 positions matching TRBD2. Germline CDR1 SGHTA, CDR2 FQGNSA. The ends lost 5 bases at V and 8 bases at J; junction bases unmatched: 9. The CDR3 sequence is 16 residues long. For the CDR3, the DNA is TGTGCCAGCAGCCCATCCGGGACTAGCGGGATTTACATTCAGTACTTC. This codes for CASSPSGTSGIYIQYF.

This chain uses TRBV6-5 with TRBJ2-7, with 10 bases lining up with TRBD2. The V gene's germline CDR1 is MNHEY and CDR2 SVGAGI. J was trimmed by 4 bases and V by 4 bases; bases with no gene match: 4. The CDR3 is made up of 14 amino acids. DNA for the CDR3: TGTGCCAGCAGTTCCCTAGCGGGAGTATACGAGCAGTACTTC. Encoded protein: CASSSLAGVYEQYF.

This clone was detected a few times. V and J are TRBV10-3 and TRBJ2-3; possibly TRBD2 for D (6 bases). The CDR3 totals 16 residues. Germline V gene lookup returns CDR1 ENHRY and CDR2 SYGVKD. V was shortened by 5 bases and J by 4 bases, with 19 bases between the two germline ends. The chain's CDR3 is CAISRGTGGAPDTQYF. The CDR3 nucleotides read TGTGCCATCAGTCGCGGGACTGGGGGTGCCCCAGATACGCAGTATTTT.

CDR3: CASSSSGTGTNQPQHF. CDR3 DNA sequence: TGTGCCAGCAGTTCGTCCGGGACAGGGACTAATCAGCCCCAGCATTTT. The V call is TRBV7-9, the J call TRBJ1-5; 9 nucleotides align to TRBD1. This CDR3 contains 16 residues. Germline loops: CDR1 SEHNR, CDR2 FQNEAQ (reference sequence). Losses at the gene ends were 6 bases for V and 4 bases for J; bases not matched to a gene: 10.

The table lists this clone with a count of one. The V and J genes are TRBV7-2 and TRBJ1-5; 8 nucleotides match TRBD1. The germline gives CDR1 SGHTA, CDR2 FQGNSA. This CDR3 region has 16 residues. V was clipped by 4 bases and J by 9 bases; unmatched bases: 14. The CDR3 is CASSSITGSQGGPQHF. DNA of the CDR3: TGTGCCAGCAGCTCAATTACGGGGTCACAGGGGGGGCCCCAGCATTTT.

The sample holds one count of this clone. CDR3: CASSQGFREKLFF. The CDR3 DNA reads TGTGCCAGCAGCCAGGGGTTTCGGGAAAAACTGTTTTTT. V and J are TRBV25-1 and TRBJ1-4, with D perhaps matching TRBD1 (6 bases). The germline gives CDR1 MGHDK, CDR2 SYGVNS. This CDR3 comprises 13 residues. V was trimmed by 6 bases and J by 8 bases, leaving 13 bases between them.

The V gene is TRBV6-1, the J gene TRBJ2-3; D is possibly TRBD2 (7 bases). The germline gives CDR1 MNHNS, CDR2 SASEGT. The length of the CDR3 is 13 residues. Trimming stripped 5 bases from V and 13 bases from J, with 19 bases between. CDR3 nucleotides: TGTGCCAGCAGTAAGGTCAAGGGGGGGAGCAAGTATTTT. Amino acids: CASSKVKGGSKYF.

The chain has TRBV2 and TRBJ2-5; 8 nucleotides match TRBD1. The CDR3 length is 13 residues. Trimming took 7 bases from V and 5 from J; bases not matched to a gene: 6. CDR1 and CDR2 from the germline V gene are SNHLY and FYNNEI. CDR3 bases: TGTGCCAGCAAACAGGGGGTAGGGGAGACCCAGTACTTC. Amino acid sequence: CASKQGVGETQYF. Drawing the rest from reference TRBV2 and TRBJ2-5, the complete variable domain is EPEVTQTPSHQVTQMGQEVILRCVPISNHLYFYWYRQILGQKVEFLVSFYNNEISEKSEIFDDQFSVERPDGSNFTLKIRSTKLEDSAMYFCASKQGVGETQYFGPGTRLLVL.

This chain connects TRBV7-9 to TRBJ2-7; TRBD1 matches at 10 bases. The germline CDR1 and CDR2 sequences are SEHNR and FQNEAQ (reference sequence). The CDR3 covers 17 residues. The J segment lost 4 bases and the V segment lost 2 bases, leaving 11 bases of the junction unmatched. The CDR3 coding sequence is TGTGCCAGCAGCTTACCGGGGAACGGACAGGGGGGATACGAGCAGTACTTC. Its protein product is CASSLPGNGQGGYEQYF.

The CDR3 nucleotides read TGTGCCAGCAGCCTCCTTGGGAGGGGCGAAGCTTTCTTT. Its translation is CASSLLGRGEAFF. The V and J genes are TRBV7-8 and TRBJ1-1, with TRBD1 as a possible D gene (5 bases). This CDR3 contains 13 residues. Germline lookup yields CDR1 SGHVS and CDR2 FQNEAQ. Trimming removed 5 bases at V and 8 bases at J, with 15 bases between. Full variable domain (missing parts from reference TRBV7-8 and TRBJ1-1): GAGVSQSPRYKVAKRGQDVALRCDPISGHVSLFWYQQALGQGPEFLTYFQNEAQLDKSGLPSDRFFAERPEGSVSTLKIQRTQQEDSAVYLCASSLLGRGEAFFGQGTRLTVV.

This sequence joins TRBV27 and TRBJ2-1; TRBD2 agrees at 8 bases. Germline loops: CDR1 MNHEY, CDR2 SMNVEV (reference sequence). V lost 7 bases to trimming and J lost 6 bases; unmatched junction nucleotides: 5. The CDR3 is made up of 13 amino acids. Written as DNA, the CDR3 is TGTGCCAGCAAGCAGCGGGAGAGCAATGAGCAGTTCTTC. It specifies CASKQRESNEQFF.

The rearrangement uses TRBV5-1 and TRBJ2-7, with D perhaps matching TRBD2 (6 bases). Looked up from germline, CDR1 is SGHRS and CDR2 is YFSETQ. The CDR3 length is 17 residues. V lost 2 bases to trimming and J lost 4 bases, with 22 bases between them. DNA for the CDR3: TGCGCCAGCAGCTTCGGGGGTGGCCCGAGGGATGGGTACGAGCAGTACTTC. This encodes CASSFGGGPRDGYEQYF. The whole variable domain, filled in from reference TRBV5-1 and TRBJ2-7, reads KAGVTQTPRYLIKTRGQQVTLSCSPISGHRSVSWYQQTPGQGLQFLFEYFSETQRNKGNFPGRFSGRQFSNSRSEMNVSTLELGDSALYLCASSFGGGPRDGYEQYFGPGTRLTVT.

This clone was seen a single time. Germline and junction disagree at one end, which may indicate a read error. In DNA form, the CDR3 reads TGTTCCAGCAGCCTCGAATTGGGGGCAGAAGCTTTCTTT. Its protein is CSSSLELGAEAFF. The V call is TRBV7-9, the J call TRBJ1-1, with a possible D match to TRBD1 (6 bases). Germline CDR1 is SEHNR and CDR2 is FQNEAQ (reference sequence). The CDR3 has 13 residues.